This T cell receptor (beta chain) was found in a study of T cell responses to AZD1222 COVID-19 vaccine. In the study overall: Pooled together were second doses at about 4 or about 12 weeks. Study-wide findings and caveats: Among the donors, most were white British and more were female, and clonal diversity was possibly underestimated. Two AZD1222 doses significantly raised spike-specific TCR breadth and depth over controls.

Germline CDR1 reads MNHEY; CDR2 reads SMNVEV (reference sequence). V lost 6 bases, J lost 4 bases, and 10 bases stayed unmatched. This CDR3 spans 17 amino acids. This clone came up once. The antigen remains undetermined. Measured with immunoSEQ multiplex PCR; TCRdb has only the in-frame clones, and not every one. The sample contains 95,000 to 150,000 clones, less than 90% of which appear only once. The chain is built from TRBV27 and TRBJ2-6, with 9 bases lining up with TRBD1. The sample here was peripheral blood, taken on day 0 of AZD1222 vaccination. The origin of this receptor is an adult in good health. CDR3 bases: TGTGCCAGCAGCTCGGGACAGGGAGCCTCCGGGGCCAACGTCCTGACTTTC. Its translation is CASSSGQGASGANVLTF.